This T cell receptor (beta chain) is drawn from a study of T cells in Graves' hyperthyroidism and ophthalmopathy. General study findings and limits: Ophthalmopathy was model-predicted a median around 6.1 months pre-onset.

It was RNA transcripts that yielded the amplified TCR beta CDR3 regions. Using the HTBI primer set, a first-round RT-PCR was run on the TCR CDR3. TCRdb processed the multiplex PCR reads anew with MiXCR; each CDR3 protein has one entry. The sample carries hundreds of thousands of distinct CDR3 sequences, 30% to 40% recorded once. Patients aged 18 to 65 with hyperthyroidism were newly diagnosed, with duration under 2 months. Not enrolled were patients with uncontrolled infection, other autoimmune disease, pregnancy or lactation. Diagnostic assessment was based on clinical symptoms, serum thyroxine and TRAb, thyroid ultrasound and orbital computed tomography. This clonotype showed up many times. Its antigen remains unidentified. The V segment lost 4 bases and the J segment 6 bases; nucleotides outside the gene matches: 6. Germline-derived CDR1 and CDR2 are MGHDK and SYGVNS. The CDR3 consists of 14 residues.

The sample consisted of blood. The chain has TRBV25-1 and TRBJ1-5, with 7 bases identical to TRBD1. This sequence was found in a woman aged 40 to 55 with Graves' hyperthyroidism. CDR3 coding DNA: TGTGCCAGCAGTGCAACAGGGGCTGGTCAGCCCCAGCATTTT. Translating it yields CASSATGAGQPQHF.